This TCR beta chain emerged from a study of blood T cell repertoires in COVID-19. V shed 6 bases, J shed 5 bases, and the junction held 10 bases outside the gene matches. Germline V gene data show CDR1 as SQVTM and CDR2 as ANQGSEA. This CDR3 has 14 amino acids. Methods used by the authors: Reference gene primer amplification gave estimated nucleated cell counts. The repertoire was sequenced with immunoSEQ multiplex PCR; TCRdb's copy has only in-frame clones and lacks some. Clone size and the V and J calls come from that table; the DNA yielded D and trimming. The sample yields approximately 63,000 clones, about 78% seen once.

Sequencing was carried out using peripheral blood. The receptor comes from a woman older than 75 with acute or convalescent COVID-19. This chain joins TRBV29-1 and TRBJ2-5, with TRBD1 identical over 9 bases. The DNA for the CDR3 is TGCAGCGTCCCCGGGACAGGGTTTGGGGAGACCCAGTACTTC. Protein product: CSVPGTGFGETQYF. Filled out from reference TRBV29-1 and TRBJ2-5, the complete variable domain reads SAVISQKPSRDICQRGTSLTIQCQVDSQVTMMFWYRQQPGQSLTLIATANQGSEATYESGFVIDKFPISRPNLTFSTLTVSNMSPEDSSIYLCSVPGTGFGETQYFGPGTRLLVL.